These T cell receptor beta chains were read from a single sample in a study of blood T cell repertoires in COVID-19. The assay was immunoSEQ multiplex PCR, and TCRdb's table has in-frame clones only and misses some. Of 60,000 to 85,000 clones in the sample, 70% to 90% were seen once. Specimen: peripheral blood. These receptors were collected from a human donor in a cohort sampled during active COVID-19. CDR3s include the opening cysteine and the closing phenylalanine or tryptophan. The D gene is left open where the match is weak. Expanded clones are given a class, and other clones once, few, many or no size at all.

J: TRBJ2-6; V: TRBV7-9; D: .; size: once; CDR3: CASKPRGLPAPGANVLTF; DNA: TGTGCCAGCAAACCCCGGGGACTCCCTGCTCCTGGGGCCAACGTCCTGACTTTC
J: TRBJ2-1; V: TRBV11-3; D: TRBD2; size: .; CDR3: CASSLAGGPYNEQFF; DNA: TGTGCCAGCAGCCTAGCGGGAGGGCCCTACAATGAGCAGTTCTTC
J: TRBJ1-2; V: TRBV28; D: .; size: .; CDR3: CASRSSVTAGYTF; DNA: TGTGCCAGCAGAAGCTCAGTGACAGCAGGCTACACCTTC
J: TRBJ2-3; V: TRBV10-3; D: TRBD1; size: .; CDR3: CAISESLTGPGGTQYF; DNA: TGTGCCATCAGTGAGTCCTTGACAGGGCCGGGCGGTACGCAGTATTTT
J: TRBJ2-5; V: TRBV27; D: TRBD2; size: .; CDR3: CASTQSGTSQETQYF; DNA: TGTGCCAGCACCCAATCCGGGACTAGCCAAGAGACCCAGTACTTC
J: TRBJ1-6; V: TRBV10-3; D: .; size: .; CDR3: CAMRTELNSPLHF; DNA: TGTGCCATGAGGACAGAACTAAATTCACCCCTCCACTTT
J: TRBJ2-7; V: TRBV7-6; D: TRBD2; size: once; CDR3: CASSPSAGEWLEQYF; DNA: TGTGCCAGCAGCCCCTCAGCGGGAGAGTGGCTCGAGCAGTACTTC
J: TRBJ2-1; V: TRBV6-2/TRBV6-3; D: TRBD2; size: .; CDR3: CASSRLAGGYFVAGEQFF; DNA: TGTGCCAGCAGCCGACTAGCGGGAGGATACTTCGTAGCGGGTGAGCAGTTCTTC
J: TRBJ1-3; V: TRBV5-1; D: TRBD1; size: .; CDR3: CASSAETGAGNTIYF; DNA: TGCGCCAGCAGCGCAGAGACAGGGGCCGGAAACACCATATATTTT
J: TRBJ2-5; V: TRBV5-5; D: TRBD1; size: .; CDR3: CASSLWTGGETQYF; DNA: TGTGCCAGCAGCCTATGGACAGGGGGAGAGACCCAGTACTTC